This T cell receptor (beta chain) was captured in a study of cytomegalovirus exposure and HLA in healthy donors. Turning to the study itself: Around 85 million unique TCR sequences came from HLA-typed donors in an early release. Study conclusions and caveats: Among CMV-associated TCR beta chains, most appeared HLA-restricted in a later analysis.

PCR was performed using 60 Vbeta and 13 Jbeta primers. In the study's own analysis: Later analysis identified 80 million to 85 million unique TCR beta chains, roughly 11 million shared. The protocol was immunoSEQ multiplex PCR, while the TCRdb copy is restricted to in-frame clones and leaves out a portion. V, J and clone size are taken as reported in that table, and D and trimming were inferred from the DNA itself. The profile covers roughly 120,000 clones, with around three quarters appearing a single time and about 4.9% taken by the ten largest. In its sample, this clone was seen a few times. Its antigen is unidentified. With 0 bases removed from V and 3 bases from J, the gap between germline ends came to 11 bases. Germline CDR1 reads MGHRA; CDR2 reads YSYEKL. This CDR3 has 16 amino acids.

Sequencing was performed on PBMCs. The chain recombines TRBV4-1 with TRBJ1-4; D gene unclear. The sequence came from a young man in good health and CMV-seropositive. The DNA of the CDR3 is TGCGCCAGCAGCCAAGATGGGAGGCAGCCTAATGAAAAACTGTTTTTT. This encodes CASSQDGRQPNEKLFF.